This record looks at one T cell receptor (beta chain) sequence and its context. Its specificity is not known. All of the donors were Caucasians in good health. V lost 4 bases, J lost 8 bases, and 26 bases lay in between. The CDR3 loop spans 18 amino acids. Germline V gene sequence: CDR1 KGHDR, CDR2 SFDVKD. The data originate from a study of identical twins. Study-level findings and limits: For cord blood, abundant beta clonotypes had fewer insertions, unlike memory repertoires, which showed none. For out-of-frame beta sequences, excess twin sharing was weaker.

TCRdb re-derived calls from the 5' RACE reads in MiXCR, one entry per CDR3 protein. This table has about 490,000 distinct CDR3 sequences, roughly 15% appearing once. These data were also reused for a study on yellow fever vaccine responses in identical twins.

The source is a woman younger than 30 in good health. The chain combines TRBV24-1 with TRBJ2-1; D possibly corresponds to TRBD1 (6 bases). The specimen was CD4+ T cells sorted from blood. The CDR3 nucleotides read TGTGCCACCAGTGACCAGGGACAACAGGGCGGGTCAGTCTATGAGCAGTTCTTC. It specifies CATSDQGQQGGSVYEQFF.